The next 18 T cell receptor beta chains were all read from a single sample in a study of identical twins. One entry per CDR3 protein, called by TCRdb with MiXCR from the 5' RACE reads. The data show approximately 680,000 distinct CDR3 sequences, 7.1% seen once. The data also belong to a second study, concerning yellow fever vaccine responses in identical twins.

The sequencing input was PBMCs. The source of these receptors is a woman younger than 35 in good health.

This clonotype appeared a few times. As DNA, the CDR3 is TGTGCCAGCAGCTCATGGACAGGGGGTACCTACGAGCAGTACTTC. Encoded protein: CASSSWTGGTYEQYF. This chain joins TRBV7-2 and TRBJ2-7; 10 bases fit TRBD1. The CDR3 totals 15 residues. Germline V lookup: CDR1 SGHTA, CDR2 FQGNSA. V dropped 4 bases and J dropped 2; count of bases not matched to a gene: 5. Based on the CDR3 plus reference TRBV7-2 and TRBJ2-7, the full variable domain is GAGVSQSPSNKVTEKGKDVELRCDPISGHTALYWYRQSLGQGLEFLIYFQGNSAPDKSGLPSDRFSAERTGGSVSTLTIQRTQQEDSAVYLCASSSWTGGTYEQYFGPGTRLTVT.

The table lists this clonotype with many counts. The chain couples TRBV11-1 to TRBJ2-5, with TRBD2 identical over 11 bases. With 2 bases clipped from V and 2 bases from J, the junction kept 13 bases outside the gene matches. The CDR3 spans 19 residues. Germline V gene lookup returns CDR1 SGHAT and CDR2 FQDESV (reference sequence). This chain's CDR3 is CASSLSLITSGGQQETQYF. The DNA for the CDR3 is TGTGCCAGCAGCTTAAGTTTAATAACTAGCGGGGGCCAACAAGAGACCCAGTACTTC.

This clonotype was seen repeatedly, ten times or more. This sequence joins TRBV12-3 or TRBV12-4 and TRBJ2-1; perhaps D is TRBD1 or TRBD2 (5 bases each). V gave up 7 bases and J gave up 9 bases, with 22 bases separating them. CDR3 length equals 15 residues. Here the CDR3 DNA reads TGTGCCAGCAATCCTTCTTCCCGGGGCCAGCTTGAGCAGTTCTTC. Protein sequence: CASNPSSRGQLEQFF.

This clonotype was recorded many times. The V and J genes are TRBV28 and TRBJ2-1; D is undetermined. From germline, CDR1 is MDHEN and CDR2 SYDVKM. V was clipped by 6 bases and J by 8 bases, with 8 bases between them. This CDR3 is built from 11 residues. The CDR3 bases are TGTGCCAGCAGCGTTATGGATGAGCAGTTCTTC. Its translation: CASSVMDEQFF.

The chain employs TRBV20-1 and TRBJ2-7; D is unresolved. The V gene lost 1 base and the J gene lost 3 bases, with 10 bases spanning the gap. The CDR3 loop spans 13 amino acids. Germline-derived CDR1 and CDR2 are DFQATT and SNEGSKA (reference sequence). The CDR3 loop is CSARGTVNYEQYF. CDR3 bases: TGCAGTGCTAGAGGGACCGTGAACTACGAGCAGTACTTC.

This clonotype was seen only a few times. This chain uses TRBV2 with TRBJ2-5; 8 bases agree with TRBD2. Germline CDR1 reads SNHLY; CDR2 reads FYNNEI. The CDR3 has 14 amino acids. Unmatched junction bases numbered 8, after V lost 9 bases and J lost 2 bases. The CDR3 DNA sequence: TGTGCCAGTCGAATGACTAGCGCGCAAGAGACCCAGTACTTC. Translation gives CASRMTSAQETQYF. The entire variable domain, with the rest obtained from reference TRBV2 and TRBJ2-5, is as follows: EPEVTQTPSHQVTQMGQEVILRCVPISNHLYFYWYRQILGQKVEFLVSFYNNEISEKSEIFDDQFSVERPDGSNFTLKIRSTKLEDSAMYFCASRMTSAQETQYFGPGTRLLVL.

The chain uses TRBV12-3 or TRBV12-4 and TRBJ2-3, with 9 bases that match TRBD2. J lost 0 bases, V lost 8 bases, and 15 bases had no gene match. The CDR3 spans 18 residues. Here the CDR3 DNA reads TGTGCCAGCTGTCTGCGGGAGGGGCGACGAACTAGCACAGATACGCAGTATTTT. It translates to CASCLREGRRTSTDTQYF.

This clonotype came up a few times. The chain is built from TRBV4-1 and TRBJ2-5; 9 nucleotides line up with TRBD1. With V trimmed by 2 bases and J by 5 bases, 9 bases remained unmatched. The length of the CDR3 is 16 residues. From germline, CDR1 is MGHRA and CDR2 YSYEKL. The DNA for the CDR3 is TGCGCCAGCAGCCAAAACACTTTCGACAGGGGGGAGACCCAGTACTTC. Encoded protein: CASSQNTFDRGETQYF.

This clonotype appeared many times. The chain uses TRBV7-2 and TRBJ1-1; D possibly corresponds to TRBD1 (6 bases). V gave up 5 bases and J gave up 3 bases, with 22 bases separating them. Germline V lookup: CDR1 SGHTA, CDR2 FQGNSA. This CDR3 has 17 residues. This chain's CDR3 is CASSRNSRGILHTEAFF. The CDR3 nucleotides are TGTGCCAGCAGCCGAAATTCGAGGGGGATCTTGCACACTGAAGCTTTCTTT. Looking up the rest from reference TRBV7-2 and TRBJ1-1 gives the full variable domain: GAGVSQSPSNKVTEKGKDVELRCDPISGHTALYWYRQSLGQGLEFLIYFQGNSAPDKSGLPSDRFSAERTGGSVSTLTIQRTQQEDSAVYLCASSRNSRGILHTEAFFGQGTRLTVV.

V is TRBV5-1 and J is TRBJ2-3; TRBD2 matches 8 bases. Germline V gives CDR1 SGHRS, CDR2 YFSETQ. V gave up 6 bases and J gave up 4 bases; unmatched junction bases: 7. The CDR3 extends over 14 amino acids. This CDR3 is CASTRGGAADTQYF. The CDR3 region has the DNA TGCGCCAGCACCCGGGGGGGGGCCGCAGATACGCAGTATTTT.

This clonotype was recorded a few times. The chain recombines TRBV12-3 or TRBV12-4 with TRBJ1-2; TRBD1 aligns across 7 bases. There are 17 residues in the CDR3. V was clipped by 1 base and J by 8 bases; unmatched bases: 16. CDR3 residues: CASSLGPYPTGSEGYTF. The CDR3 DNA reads TGTGCCAGCAGTTTAGGGCCGTACCCGACAGGGAGTGAGGGCTACACCTTC.

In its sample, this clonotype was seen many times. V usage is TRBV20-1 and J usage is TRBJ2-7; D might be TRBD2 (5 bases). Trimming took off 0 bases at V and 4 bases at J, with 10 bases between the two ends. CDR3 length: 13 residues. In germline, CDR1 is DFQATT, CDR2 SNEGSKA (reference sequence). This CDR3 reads CSARELAEYEQYF. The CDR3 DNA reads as TGCAGTGCTAGAGAGCTAGCAGAGTACGAGCAGTACTTC.

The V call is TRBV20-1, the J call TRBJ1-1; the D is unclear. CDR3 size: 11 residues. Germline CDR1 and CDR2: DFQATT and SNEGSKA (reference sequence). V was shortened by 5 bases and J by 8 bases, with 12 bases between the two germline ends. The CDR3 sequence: CSAVLTTEAFF. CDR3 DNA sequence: TGCAGTGCTGTTTTAACAACGGAAGCTTTCTTT.

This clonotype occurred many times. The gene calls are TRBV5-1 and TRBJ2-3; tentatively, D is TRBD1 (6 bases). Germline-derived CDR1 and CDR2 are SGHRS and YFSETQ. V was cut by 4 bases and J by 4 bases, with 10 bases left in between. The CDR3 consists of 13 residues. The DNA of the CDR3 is TGCGCCAGCAGCCAGGGACACTCAGATACGCAGTATTTT. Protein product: CASSQGHSDTQYF.

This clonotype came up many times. CDR3 in DNA: TGTGCCAGCAGCTTAGCATTTCTGGGAGAAGATACGCAGTATTTT. Its protein product is CASSLAFLGEDTQYF. The chain couples TRBV7-9 to TRBJ2-3, with TRBD2 as a possible D gene (5 bases). The CDR3 is made up of 15 amino acids. Germline V gives CDR1 SEHNR, CDR2 FQNEAQ (reference sequence). Trimming removed 0 bases at V and 5 bases at J, with 12 bases between.

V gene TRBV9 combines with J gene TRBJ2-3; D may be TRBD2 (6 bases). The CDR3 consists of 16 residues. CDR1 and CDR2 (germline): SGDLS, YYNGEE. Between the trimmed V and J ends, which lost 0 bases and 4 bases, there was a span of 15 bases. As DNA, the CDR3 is TGTGCCAGCAGCGTAGCGGTCGGGAGCTCTCCAGATACGCAGTATTTT. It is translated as CASSVAVGSSPDTQYF.

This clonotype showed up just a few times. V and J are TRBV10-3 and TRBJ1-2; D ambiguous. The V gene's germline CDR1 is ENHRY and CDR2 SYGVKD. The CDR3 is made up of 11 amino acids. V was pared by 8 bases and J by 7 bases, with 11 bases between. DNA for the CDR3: TGTGCCATCGGCGATCCACGTGGCTACACCTTC. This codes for CAIGDPRGYTF.

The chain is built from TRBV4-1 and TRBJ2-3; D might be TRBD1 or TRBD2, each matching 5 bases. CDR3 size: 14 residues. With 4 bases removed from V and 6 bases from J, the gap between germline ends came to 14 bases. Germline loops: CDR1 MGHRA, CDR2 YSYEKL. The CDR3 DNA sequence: TGCGCCAGCAGCCGCATCGGCGAGGGGGATACGCAGTATTTT. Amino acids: CASSRIGEGDTQYF.